A single T cell receptor (beta chain) is shown here with its context. What it binds is not known. This specimen belongs to a study of T cell responses to AZD1222 COVID-19 vaccine. Germline V gene sequence: CDR1 SNHLY, CDR2 FYNNEI. The CDR3 loop spans 15 amino acids. The germline V and J ends were trimmed by 1 base and 2 bases, with 11 bases remaining between them. Here immunoSEQ multiplex PCR was the method, and the copy in TCRdb shows in-frame clones only, minus some. The sample gives 140,000 or so clones, about 90% of which show up once; around 6.9% is in the top ten. Study-level points and caveats: The sample set comprised mostly white British donors with more females, and clonal diversity was possibly underestimated. Baseline serostatus was positive in only six AZD1222 recipients. Spike-specific TCR breadth and depth both grew after two AZD1222 doses.

The material sequenced was peripheral blood, taken 28 days after the second dose of the MenACWY control vaccine. The V call is TRBV2, the J call TRBJ1-2; D possibly corresponds to TRBD1 (5 bases). This clonotype originated in an adult who received the MenACWY meningococcal vaccine as a control. CDR3 nucleotides: TGTGCCAGCAGTGAAGTGGGCAGGGAGAACTATGGCTACACCTTC. Translation gives CASSEVGRENYGYTF.